The present TCR beta chain was sequenced within a study of identical twins. Study results and caveats: Sequences that were beta out-of-frame showed weaker excess twin sharing.

This clonotype was detected once. Its antigen is still unknown. Germline CDR1 reads MDHEN; CDR2 reads SYDVKM. Trimming cost V 4 bases and J 1 base, with 10 bases left between them. This CDR3 has 14 amino acids. TCRdb passed the 5' RACE reads through MiXCR, listing each CDR3 protein once. The sample lists 460,000 or so distinct CDR3 sequences; 14% were seen once. The data were also submitted as part of a second study, on yellow fever vaccine responses in identical twins.

The receptor was derived from a woman younger than 30 in good health. Specimen: CD4+ T cells sorted from blood. This rearrangement joins TRBV28 to TRBJ2-5; D uncertain. The CDR3 DNA sequence: TGTGCCAGCAGTTCCCCGGGTTTCCAAGAGACCCAGTACTTC. Its protein is CASSSPGFQETQYF.